The rows below give T cell receptor beta chains drawn from one sample of a study of patients and donors after allogeneic stem cell transplantation. TCRdb fed the RT-PCR reads into MiXCR, producing one record per CDR3 protein. The sample lists about 100,000 distinct CDR3 sequences, 35% to 45% occurring once. The sequencing sample was made of blood, either unsorted or a sorted T cell fraction (not recorded which). These TCRs come from a human donor who was either an allogeneic HSCT recipient or a stem cell or donor lymphocyte infusion donor (not recorded which). It is not recorded whose cells these are; they may come from a transplant donor. CDR3s include the opening cysteine and the closing phenylalanine or tryptophan. A clone size is listed for some rows: how often the clone was seen (once, few, many), or a class if it is expanded.

V	size	J	CDR3
TRBV5-1	few	TRBJ2-5	CASSLGRGGGQETQYF
TRBV5-1	few	TRBJ1-1	CASSLPGAGTEAFF
TRBV5-1	NA	TRBJ2-2	CASSSGQRTGELFF
TRBV2	NA	TRBJ2-3	CASTGGRHTQYF
TRBV10-3	NA	TRBJ2-7	CAISEGHLYGEQYF
TRBV29-1	NA	TRBJ1-1	CSVDVHQNTEAFF
TRBV12-3/TRBV12-4	NA	TRBJ1-3	CASRSGSGNTIYF
TRBV15	NA	TRBJ2-7	CATGRSSGSYEQYF
TRBV6-5	NA	TRBJ2-4	CASSYAGGSIQYF
TRBV2	NA	TRBJ1-1	CASGAVWNTEAFF
TRBV28	once	TRBJ1-5	CASDTPGLTQRDQPQHF
TRBV3-1	NA	TRBJ2-5	CASSRDPRPETQYF
TRBV2	NA	TRBJ2-3	CASRVGLAGGPTDTQYF
TRBV10-3	NA	TRBJ2-7	CAIARGAFYEQYF
TRBV2	NA	TRBJ1-6	CASSEREGSPLHF
TRBV10-3	NA	TRBJ2-1	CAVSGRIKSDEQFF
TRBV5-1	NA	TRBJ2-1	CASSLVAGVPNEQFF
TRBV5-1	few	TRBJ2-1	CASSLGSSGRVSEQFF
TRBV6-5	few	TRBJ2-1	CASSLTGVPYNEQFF
TRBV7-9	few	TRBJ2-7	CASSFNSYEQYF
TRBV20-1	NA	TRBJ1-5	CSAWTPGDQPQHF
TRBV29-1	NA	TRBJ2-7	CSVGGDASYEQYF
TRBV6-5	few	TRBJ1-1	CASSRRGQNTEAFF
TRBV4-3	many	TRBJ1-1	CASSPSSLGPSTEAFF
TRBV20-1	few	TRBJ2-4	CSAGPRDGKNIQYF
TRBV28	few	TRBJ1-6	CASRSTGQNSPLHF
TRBV25-1	NA	TRBJ1-2	CASSESGQALNIYGYTF
TRBV5-1	few	TRBJ1-1	CASRGLQRNTEAFF
TRBV5-6	NA	TRBJ2-1	CASSFGSYNEQFF
TRBV12-3/TRBV12-4	NA	TRBJ2-7	CASSLVAGIAEQYF
TRBV20-1	few	TRBJ2-4	CSASDRDRRNIQYF